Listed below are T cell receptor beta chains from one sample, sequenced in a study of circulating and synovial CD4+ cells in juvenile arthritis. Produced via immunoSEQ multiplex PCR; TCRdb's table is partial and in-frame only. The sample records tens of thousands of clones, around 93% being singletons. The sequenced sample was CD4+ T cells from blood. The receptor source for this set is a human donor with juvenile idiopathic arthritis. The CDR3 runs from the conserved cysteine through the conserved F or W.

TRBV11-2 CASSSPLGPPGELFF
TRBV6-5 CASRTAGTANSRLFF
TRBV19 CASSTGLAGGTSTDTQYF
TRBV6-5 CASSLLAGASTDTQYF
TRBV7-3 CASSLTSGRAGTGELFF
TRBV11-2 CASSPIAGGMRDEQYF
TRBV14 CASRQGQANTGELFF
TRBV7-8 CASSKRTGDGEQYF
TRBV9 CASSSSGRVETQYF
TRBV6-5 CASSTTPSGANVLTF
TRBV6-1 CASSENGQGVQETQYF
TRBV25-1 CASSEWGTGRSDTQYF
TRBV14 CASSQGQVDEQFF
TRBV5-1 CASRMGGNTDTQYF
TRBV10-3 CAISEPRRTGELFF
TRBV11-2 CASSSTGERSNQPQHF
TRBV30 CAWSGQGTRYGYTF
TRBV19 CASSSRGDTQYF
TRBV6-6 CASSYSTGWTEAFF
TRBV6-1 CASHGGAWEKLFF
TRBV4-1 CASSLGPSSGNTIYF
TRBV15 CATSRVRASGRGEQYF
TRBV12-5 CASGFIKKEEVDTGELFF
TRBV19 CASSRSGGANTEAFF
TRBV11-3 CASSSLAGDEQFF
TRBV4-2 CASSQDLVGSRADTQYF
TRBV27 CASSLALAGVSEQFF
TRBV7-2 CASSPGAGQSFF
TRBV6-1 CASSDVGTDNQPQHF
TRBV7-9 CASSSTGNTGELFF
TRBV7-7 CASSPGVRNNEKLFF
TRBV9 CASSVGGLAGIDTQYF
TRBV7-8 CASSFRGPSYNEQFF
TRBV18 CASSPGTGGSGGNTIYF
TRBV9 CASSPAREETQYF
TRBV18 CASSESAQGLRHF
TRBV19 CASTLAGVITDTQYF
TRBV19 CASSIYREGQETQYF
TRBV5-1 CASSLQREASTHEQYF
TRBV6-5 CASSPGSLLETQYF
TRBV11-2 CASSSDTGELFF
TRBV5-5 CASSLVAGRYEQYF
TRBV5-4 CASKNGRDTGELFF
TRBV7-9 CASSRRGGGRSDTEAFF
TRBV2 CASSEGSGRTGELFF